This is a list of T cell receptor beta chains from one sample in a study of shared clonotypes between healthy human individuals. Here immunoSEQ multiplex PCR was the method, and the copy in TCRdb shows in-frame clones only, minus some. Found here are some 2,400,000 clones, about 94% of them singletons; the top ten hold roughly 0.13%. Sequences were obtained from naive CD4+ T cells sorted from blood. These receptors came from a man aged 18 to 29 in good health. Each CDR3 is given with its conserved first and last residue. D genes are given only for firm matches. Some rows have no size entry. The others give once, few or many, or a class for an expanded clone.

j_gene: TRBJ1-1
len: 17
d_gene: TRBD1
abundance: -
v_gene: TRBV7-2
CDR3aa: CASSRRDRGRRNTEAFF
CDR3nt: TGTGCCAGCAGCCGTAGGGACAGGGGTAGGAGGAACACTGAAGCTTTCTTT

j_gene: TRBJ1-6
len: 17
d_gene: -
abundance: -
v_gene: TRBV27
CDR3aa: CASSYRPPSSYNSPLHF
CDR3nt: TGTGCCAGCAGTTACCGCCCTCCAAGCTCCTATAATTCACCCCTCCACTTT

j_gene: TRBJ2-1
len: 15
d_gene: -
abundance: -
v_gene: TRBV30
CDR3aa: CAWSVRQGGYNEQFF
CDR3nt: TGTGCCTGGAGTGTACGACAGGGAGGGTACAATGAGCAGTTCTTC

j_gene: TRBJ1-4
len: 16
d_gene: -
abundance: -
v_gene: TRBV5-1
CDR3aa: CASSLGSLETNEKLFF
CDR3nt: TGCGCCAGCAGCTTGGGCAGCCTGGAGACTAATGAAAAACTGTTTTTT

j_gene: TRBJ1-1
len: 12
d_gene: -
abundance: -
v_gene: TRBV29-1
CDR3aa: CSVDAVNTEAFF
CDR3nt: TGCAGCGTTGATGCCGTGAACACTGAAGCTTTCTTT

j_gene: TRBJ2-7
len: 17
d_gene: TRBD2
abundance: -
v_gene: TRBV4-1
CDR3aa: CASSQVLAGGPRYEQYF
CDR3nt: TGCGCCAGCAGCCAGGTACTAGCGGGGGGGCCAAGGTACGAGCAGTACTTC

j_gene: TRBJ2-1
len: 16
d_gene: TRBD2
abundance: -
v_gene: TRBV4-1
CDR3aa: CASSQLTSGAHNEQFF
CDR3nt: TGCGCCAGCAGCCAACTTACTAGCGGGGCACACAATGAGCAGTTCTTC

j_gene: TRBJ2-5
len: 13
d_gene: -
abundance: -
v_gene: TRBV7-8
CDR3aa: CASSFIREETQYF
CDR3nt: TGTGCCAGCAGCTTCATAAGGGAAGAGACCCAGTACTTC

j_gene: TRBJ2-3
len: 12
d_gene: -
abundance: once
v_gene: TRBV7-2
CDR3aa: CASVPEGVTQYF
CDR3nt: TGTGCCAGCGTACCTGAGGGAGTCACGCAGTATTTT

j_gene: TRBJ2-7
len: 13
d_gene: -
abundance: once
v_gene: TRBV4-3
CDR3aa: CASSLIPNYEQYF
CDR3nt: TGCGCCAGCAGCCTCATACCTAACTACGAGCAGTACTTC

j_gene: TRBJ2-1
len: 15
d_gene: TRBD1
abundance: once
v_gene: TRBV11-2
CDR3aa: CASSLETGVDYEQFF
CDR3nt: TGTGCCAGCAGCTTAGAAACAGGGGTTGACTATGAGCAGTTCTTC

j_gene: TRBJ2-7
len: 17
d_gene: TRBD1
abundance: -
v_gene: TRBV27
CDR3aa: CASSPNPREGALGEQYF
CDR3nt: TGTGCCAGCAGCCCAAACCCCCGAGAGGGGGCCTTGGGCGAGCAGTACTTC

j_gene: TRBJ2-6
len: 15
d_gene: -
abundance: -
v_gene: TRBV6-5
CDR3aa: CASTGHYSGANVLTF
CDR3nt: TGTGCCAGCACGGGACACTACTCTGGGGCCAACGTCCTGACTTTC

j_gene: TRBJ1-5
len: 13
d_gene: -
abundance: -
v_gene: TRBV18
CDR3aa: CATSLDRNQPQHF
CDR3nt: TGTGCCACCTCACTAGACCGAAATCAGCCCCAGCATTTT

j_gene: TRBJ2-1
len: 15
d_gene: -
abundance: -
v_gene: TRBV9
CDR3aa: CASSPTGGSYNEQFF
CDR3nt: TGTGCCAGCAGCCCAACGGGCGGATCCTACAATGAGCAGTTCTTC

j_gene: TRBJ2-7
len: 12
d_gene: -
abundance: -
v_gene: TRBV18
CDR3aa: CASSPRGPEQYF
CDR3nt: TGTGCCAGCTCACCAAGGGGTCCCGAGCAGTACTTC

j_gene: TRBJ2-3
len: 16
d_gene: -
abundance: -
v_gene: TRBV11-2
CDR3aa: CASSRAGLPTTDTQYF
CDR3nt: TGTGCCAGCAGCCGAGCCGGACTCCCGACGACAGATACGCAGTATTTT

j_gene: TRBJ2-7
len: 14
d_gene: TRBD1
abundance: once
v_gene: TRBV6-1
CDR3aa: CASSERQGIYEQYF
CDR3nt: TGTGCCAGCAGTGAGAGACAGGGGATCTACGAGCAGTACTTC

j_gene: TRBJ1-3
len: 14
d_gene: -
abundance: -
v_gene: TRBV28
CDR3aa: CASSRQRSGNTIYF
CDR3nt: TGTGCCAGCAGTCGACAAAGGTCTGGAAACACCATATATTTT

j_gene: TRBJ1-2
len: 15
d_gene: TRBD1
abundance: -
v_gene: TRBV10-3
CDR3aa: CAIRPQGGYYYGYTF
CDR3nt: TGTGCCATCAGACCTCAGGGGGGGTATTACTATGGCTACACCTTC

j_gene: TRBJ2-2
len: 15
d_gene: -
abundance: once
v_gene: TRBV7-3
CDR3aa: CASSIPGANTGELFF
CDR3nt: TGTGCCAGCAGCATCCCGGGGGCGAACACCGGGGAGCTGTTTTTT

j_gene: TRBJ2-2
len: 14
d_gene: -
abundance: -
v_gene: TRBV6-4
CDR3aa: CASSLDGSTGELFF
CDR3nt: TGTGCCAGCAGTCTAGACGGTAGCACCGGGGAGCTGTTTTTT

j_gene: TRBJ2-3
len: 15
d_gene: TRBD2
abundance: -
v_gene: TRBV29-1
CDR3aa: CSVEWGGRGTDTQYF
CDR3nt: TGCAGCGTTGAATGGGGCGGGAGGGGTACAGATACGCAGTATTTT

j_gene: TRBJ2-7
len: 17
d_gene: TRBD2
abundance: -
v_gene: TRBV7-2
CDR3aa: CASSLVALLAGDYEQYF
CDR3nt: TGTGCCAGCAGCTTAGTCGCTTTGCTAGCGGGAGACTACGAGCAGTACTTC

j_gene: TRBJ2-5
len: 14
d_gene: TRBD2
abundance: once
v_gene: TRBV9
CDR3aa: CASSRRGGSETQYF
CDR3nt: TGTGCCAGCAGCCGACGGGGGGGCTCAGAGACCCAGTACTTC

j_gene: TRBJ2-7
len: 18
d_gene: TRBD2
abundance: -
v_gene: TRBV30
CDR3aa: CAWNKGPRGGRAVHEQYF
CDR3nt: TGTGCCTGGAATAAGGGGCCAAGGGGCGGGAGGGCAGTGCACGAGCAGTACTTC

j_gene: TRBJ2-7
len: 16
d_gene: -
abundance: -
v_gene: TRBV7-9
CDR3aa: CASSFPPGTPRYEQYF
CDR3nt: TGTGCCAGCAGCTTTCCGCCCGGGACACCAAGATACGAGCAGTACTTC

j_gene: TRBJ2-6
len: 17
d_gene: TRBD2
abundance: -
v_gene: TRBV5-4
CDR3aa: CASSFDAGVSGANVLTF
CDR3nt: TGTGCCAGCAGCTTTGATGCGGGAGTCTCTGGGGCCAACGTCCTGACTTTC

j_gene: TRBJ1-1
len: 15
d_gene: TRBD1
abundance: -
v_gene: TRBV6-6
CDR3aa: CASSHGTGAGTEAFF
CDR3nt: TGTGCCAGCAGTCACGGGACAGGGGCGGGCACTGAAGCTTTCTTT

j_gene: TRBJ2-1
len: 13
d_gene: -
abundance: -
v_gene: TRBV18
CDR3aa: CASSPTVPNEQFF
CDR3nt: TGTGCCAGCTCACCAACAGTCCCGAATGAGCAGTTCTTC

j_gene: TRBJ2-7
len: 16
d_gene: -
abundance: once
v_gene: TRBV6-6
CDR3aa: CASSPRWLGATYEQYF
CDR3nt: TGTGCCAGCAGCCCACGGTGGCTGGGGGCCACCTACGAGCAGTACTTC

j_gene: TRBJ2-3
len: 14
d_gene: TRBD2
abundance: -
v_gene: TRBV11-2
CDR3aa: CASSRTSLTDTQYF
CDR3nt: TGTGCCAGCAGCCGGACTAGCCTCACAGATACGCAGTATTTT

j_gene: TRBJ1-3
len: 14
d_gene: -
abundance: -
v_gene: TRBV19
CDR3aa: CASSISAFGNTIYF
CDR3nt: TGTGCCAGTAGTATCTCGGCTTTTGGAAACACCATATATTTT

j_gene: TRBJ2-7
len: 11
d_gene: -
abundance: -
v_gene: TRBV20-1
CDR3aa: CSAQEGIEQYF
CDR3nt: TGCAGTGCTCAAGAGGGGATCGAGCAGTACTTC

j_gene: TRBJ2-7
len: 16
d_gene: TRBD1
abundance: -
v_gene: TRBV5-7
CDR3aa: CASSVSEQGGSYEQYF
CDR3nt: TGTGCCAGCAGCGTTTCTGAACAGGGGGGCTCCTACGAGCAGTACTTC

j_gene: TRBJ1-1
len: 14
d_gene: -
abundance: -
v_gene: TRBV10-3
CDR3aa: CAVGRWGSGTEAFF
CDR3nt: TGTGCCGTCGGGAGGTGGGGATCGGGCACTGAAGCTTTCTTT

j_gene: TRBJ1-5
len: 16
d_gene: TRBD1
abundance: -
v_gene: TRBV15
CDR3aa: CATSRDRDRDGQPQHF
CDR3nt: TGTGCCACCAGCAGAGACCGGGACAGGGATGGGCAGCCCCAGCATTTT

j_gene: TRBJ2-1
len: 15
d_gene: TRBD2
abundance: -
v_gene: TRBV14
CDR3aa: CASGDYRTSYNEQFF
CDR3nt: TGTGCCAGTGGGGACTACCGAACATCCTACAATGAGCAGTTCTTC

j_gene: TRBJ1-6
len: 17
d_gene: -
abundance: -
v_gene: TRBV11-3
CDR3aa: CASFMRGRWMEDSPLHF
CDR3nt: TGTGCCAGCTTTATGAGGGGCCGCTGGATGGAGGATTCACCCCTCCACTTT

j_gene: TRBJ1-1
len: 14
d_gene: -
abundance: -
v_gene: TRBV19
CDR3aa: CASSIANRVTEAFF
CDR3nt: TGTGCCAGTAGTATAGCTAACAGGGTAACTGAAGCTTTCTTT

j_gene: TRBJ2-7
len: 14
d_gene: TRBD1
abundance: -
v_gene: TRBV7-9
CDR3aa: CASSLSAGGYEQYF
CDR3nt: TGTGCCAGCAGCTTATCAGCAGGGGGATACGAGCAGTACTTC

j_gene: TRBJ2-7
len: 15
d_gene: -
abundance: -
v_gene: TRBV9
CDR3aa: CASSPSGSGTYEQYF
CDR3nt: TGTGCCAGCAGCCCCAGCGGATCCGGAACCTACGAGCAGTACTTC

j_gene: TRBJ2-7
len: 13
d_gene: -
abundance: -
v_gene: TRBV2
CDR3aa: CASLRDTSYEQYF
CDR3nt: TGTGCCAGCCTCCGGGACACCTCCTACGAGCAGTACTTC

j_gene: TRBJ2-4
len: 16
d_gene: TRBD1
abundance: -
v_gene: TRBV27
CDR3aa: CASTPTGGLAKNIQYF
CDR3nt: TGTGCCAGCACCCCTACAGGGGGCCTAGCCAAAAACATTCAGTACTTC

j_gene: TRBJ1-1
len: 15
d_gene: TRBD1
abundance: -
v_gene: TRBV5-6
CDR3aa: CASSLEDRENTEAFF
CDR3nt: TGTGCCAGCAGCTTGGAGGACAGGGAGAACACTGAAGCTTTCTTT

j_gene: TRBJ1-2
len: 12
d_gene: -
abundance: few
v_gene: TRBV30
CDR3aa: CAWSVPKGGYTF
CDR3nt: TGTGCCTGGAGTGTACCAAAAGGAGGCTACACCTTC

j_gene: TRBJ2-7
len: 15
d_gene: -
abundance: -
v_gene: TRBV7-2
CDR3aa: CASSLGSSNPYEQYF
CDR3nt: TGTGCCAGCAGCTTAGGCAGCTCCAATCCCTACGAGCAGTACTTC

j_gene: TRBJ2-2
len: 15
d_gene: TRBD2
abundance: -
v_gene: TRBV10-3
CDR3aa: CATYGGTSGTGELFF
CDR3nt: TGTGCCACCTACGGCGGGACTAGTGGTACCGGGGAGCTGTTTTTT

j_gene: TRBJ2-2
len: 13
d_gene: -
abundance: once
v_gene: TRBV18
CDR3aa: CASSAGNTGELFF
CDR3nt: TGTGCCAGCTCAGCGGGGAACACCGGGGAGCTGTTTTTT

j_gene: TRBJ2-2
len: 15
d_gene: -
abundance: -
v_gene: TRBV7-9
CDR3aa: CASSIRDTNTGELFF
CDR3nt: TGTGCCAGCAGCATCCGGGACACTAACACCGGGGAGCTGTTTTTT

j_gene: TRBJ2-7
len: 14
d_gene: TRBD1
abundance: -
v_gene: TRBV28
CDR3aa: CASSTGTGAYEQYF
CDR3nt: TGTGCCAGCAGTACCGGGACAGGGGCATACGAGCAGTACTTC

j_gene: TRBJ1-5
len: 18
d_gene: -
abundance: -
v_gene: TRBV28
CDR3aa: CASSRGGVIPWSNQPQHF
CDR3nt: TGTGCCAGCAGTCGAGGGGGGGTTATACCTTGGAGCAATCAGCCCCAGCATTTT

j_gene: TRBJ2-6
len: 17
d_gene: -
abundance: -
v_gene: TRBV4-3
CDR3aa: CASSQDRQSSGANVLTF
CDR3nt: TGCGCCAGCAGCCAAGATCGTCAGAGCTCTGGGGCCAACGTCCTGACTTTC

j_gene: TRBJ1-6
len: 14
d_gene: TRBD1
abundance: few
v_gene: TRBV5-6
CDR3aa: CASSFGQGNSPLHF
CDR3nt: TGTGCCAGCAGCTTTGGACAGGGGAATTCACCCCTCCACTTT

j_gene: TRBJ2-3
len: 14
d_gene: -
abundance: -
v_gene: TRBV7-9
CDR3aa: CASSLQQTTDTQYF
CDR3nt: TGTGCCAGCAGCTTACAACAGACCACAGATACGCAGTATTTT

j_gene: TRBJ1-4
len: 14
d_gene: TRBD1
abundance: -
v_gene: TRBV5-1
CDR3aa: CASSADRAGEKLFF
CDR3nt: TGCGCCAGCAGCGCGGACAGGGCGGGAGAAAAACTGTTTTTT